A selection of T cell receptor beta chains follows, all from one sample in a study of CD8+ T cells in alopecia areata. Repertoires were generated with immunoSEQ multiplex PCR, while TCRdb's copy carries only in-frame clones and drops some. Among around 200,000 clones listed, around three fifths were seen once. Specimen: CD8+ T cells sorted from blood, collected at week 24, from a patient treated with tofacitinib. The receptors originated from a human donor with alopecia areata. Both conserved end residues are part of each CDR3. The D gene is left open where the match is weak. The size entry is marked missing in some rows and otherwise reads once, few, many or a size class.

abundance	d_gene	j_gene	len	v_gene	CDR3nt	CDR3aa
NA	TRBD1	TRBJ1-5	15	TRBV7-9	TGTGCCAGCAGCTCGACAGGGAATAGCAATCAGCCCCAGCATTTT	CASSSTGNSNQPQHF
NA	NA	TRBJ1-5	15	TRBV5-8	TGTGCCAGCAGCTTGTCCCAACAGGGAGTCCAGCCCCAGCATTTT	CASSLSQQGVQPQHF
few	NA	TRBJ1-5	14	TRBV5-1	TGTGCCAGCAGCCCCGGGGCAGGCGATCAGCCCCAGCATTTT	CASSPGAGDQPQHF
NA	TRBD2	TRBJ2-1	15	TRBV13	TGTGCCAGCAGCCCTGCATGGACTAGCGGGGGGGAGCAGTTCTTC	CASSPAWTSGGEQFF
NA	NA	TRBJ1-2	11	TRBV29-1	TGCAGCGTAGCAACTAGGGGTGGCTACACCTTC	CSVATRGGYTF
few	NA	TRBJ1-1	11	TRBV10-2	TGCGCCAGCAGTGTGGAGACTGAAGCTTTCTTT	CASSVETEAFF
few	NA	TRBJ2-3	16	TRBV5-1	TGCGCCAGCAGCTTGGGGACAGTTCCTCTGAGGGATACGCAGTATTTT	CASSLGTVPLRDTQYF
NA	TRBD1	TRBJ2-3	14	TRBV29-1	TGCAGCGTTGCCGGGACAGGGAGCACAGATACGCAGTATTTT	CSVAGTGSTDTQYF
NA	TRBD1	TRBJ2-7	13	TRBV5-6	TGTGCCAGCACGACAGGGGGCGCGTACGAGCAGTACTTC	CASTTGGAYEQYF
NA	NA	TRBJ1-1	15	TRBV19	TGTGCCAGTAGTATTTTTGAAAGATCCCCCACTGAAGCTTTCTTT	CASSIFERSPTEAFF
NA	NA	TRBJ2-1	17	TRBV4-1	TGCGCCAGCAGCCACTTAGGGGGGGGGCCTCCCCCCAATGAGCAGTTCTTC	CASSHLGGGPPPNEQFF
NA	NA	TRBJ1-1	12	TRBV13	TGTGCCAGCAGCTTATTGTCCACTGAAGCTTTCTTT	CASSLLSTEAFF
few	TRBD1	TRBJ2-6	18	TRBV7-3	TGTGCCAGCAGCTTAGGAGGGACAGGGCCCTCTGGGGCCAACGTCCTGACTTTC	CASSLGGTGPSGANVLTF
NA	TRBD2	TRBJ2-7	14	TRBV9	TGTGCCAGCAGCGTAGGACTAGCGGACTACGAGCAGTACTTC	CASSVGLADYEQYF
NA	TRBD1	TRBJ1-2	15	TRBV13	TGTGCCAGCAGCCCGCGGGGACAGGGGGACTATGGCTACACCTTC	CASSPRGQGDYGYTF
few	NA	TRBJ1-2	13	TRBV27	TGTGCCAGCAGTTTAAGAACAGAGCAGGGCTACACCTTC	CASSLRTEQGYTF
once	NA	TRBJ2-1	9	TRBV9	TGTGCCAGCTCTGATGAGCAGTTCTTC	CASSDEQFF
NA	NA	TRBJ1-1	17	TRBV27	TGTGCCAGCAGTTTATCGATCGCGGGGTCACGGCCCGGCGAAGCTTTCTTT	CASSLSIAGSRPGEAFF
NA	TRBD1	TRBJ2-2	14	TRBV30	TGTGCCTGGAGCTTCGGACAGGGGGCCGGGGAGCTGTTTTTT	CAWSFGQGAGELFF
NA	TRBD1	TRBJ1-2	15	TRBV5-4	TGTGCCAGCAGCGCCGACAGGGGACGTAACTATGGCTACACCTTC	CASSADRGRNYGYTF
NA	NA	TRBJ1-6	15	TRBV2	TGTGCCAGCAGTGAAGCGCGGAGGAATAATTCACCCCTCCACTTT	CASSEARRNNSPLHF
few	TRBD1	TRBJ1-5	15	TRBV5-6	TGTGCCAGCAGCCCCGGGACAGGGTCTAGCCAGCCCCAGCATTTT	CASSPGTGSSQPQHF
NA	NA	TRBJ2-3	16	TRBV7-3	TGTGCCAGCAGCCCAAGGACAGCAAGATCCACAGATACGCAGTATTTT	CASSPRTARSTDTQYF
NA	NA	TRBJ2-7	13	TRBV13	TGTGCCAGCAGCTTAGGGGATAGGCCGACGGAGTACTTC	CASSLGDRPTEYF
once	NA	TRBJ2-2	12	TRBV12-5	TGTGCTAGTGGTTTACGGGCCGGGGAGCTGTTTTTT	CASGLRAGELFF
once	NA	TRBJ2-2	17	TRBV9	TGTGCCAGCAGTCTTCATCAACCGGGACACCTCACCGGGGAGCTGTTTTTT	CASSLHQPGHLTGELFF
NA	NA	TRBJ2-7	17	TRBV2	TGTGCCAGCAGTGCAGCTTGGTTAGGGACACCTTCCTACGAGCAGTACTTC	CASSAAWLGTPSYEQYF
NA	NA	TRBJ1-2	13	TRBV29-1	TGCAGCGTTCCCCGGGCAGGAGGGTCTGGCTACACCTTC	CSVPRAGGSGYTF
NA	TRBD2	TRBJ2-1	15	TRBV5-4	TGTGCCAGCAGCTTAGGAGCGGGGGGAAACAATGAGCAGTTCTTC	CASSLGAGGNNEQFF
NA	NA	TRBJ1-5	15	TRBV15	TGTGCCACCAGCAGCGCGAGTACTCTCAATCAGCCCCAGCATTTT	CATSSASTLNQPQHF
NA	TRBD2	TRBJ2-5	15	TRBV6-5	TGTGCCAGCAGAACTTTCTCGGGGGGGCGAGAGACCCAGTACTTC	CASRTFSGGRETQYF
NA	NA	TRBJ1-5	17	TRBV4-1	TGCGCCAGCAGCCCCGGCGCCGGGGGGGCCGTCGATCAGCCCCAGCATTTT	CASSPGAGGAVDQPQHF
NA	NA	TRBJ2-7	15	TRBV5-1	TGCGCCAGCAGCTCTAGCGTGGGTAGCGGCCGAGAGCAGTACTTC	CASSSSVGSGREQYF
NA	NA	TRBJ2-1	14	TRBV15	TGTGCCACCAGCAGAGAACAGGCCCACAATGAGCAGTTCTTC	CATSREQAHNEQFF
NA	NA	TRBJ1-1	13	TRBV30	TGTGCCTGGAGTGTTTCAGAGAACACTGAAGCTTTCTTT	CAWSVSENTEAFF
NA	NA	TRBJ2-1	15	TRBV5-1	TGCGCCAGCAGCCCCCGGGTCGGAACCTACAATGAGCAGTTCTTC	CASSPRVGTYNEQFF
NA	NA	TRBJ2-7	12	TRBV29-1	TGCAGCGTTGAAGAAGGGGGGGTCGAGCAGTACTTC	CSVEEGGVEQYF
NA	NA	TRBJ1-5	13	TRBV7-6	TGTGCCAGCAGCTTAGGGGGTAGTCAGCCCCAGCATTTT	CASSLGGSQPQHF
NA	NA	TRBJ1-2	12	TRBV30	TGTGCCTGGAGTGTACATGGGGAACACTACACCTTC	CAWSVHGEHYTF
few	NA	TRBJ1-2	14	TRBV29-1	TGCAGCGTTCGCGGGACATCACCTTGGGATGGCTACACCTTC	CSVRGTSPWDGYTF
NA	NA	TRBJ1-1	13	TRBV19	TGTGCCACCACAGGAAGGGAGAACACTGAAGCTTTCTTT	CATTGRENTEAFF
once	TRBD1	TRBJ2-3	15	TRBV13	TGTGCCAGCAGCTTGGGAAGGGGGCGGCCAGATACGCAGTATTTT	CASSLGRGRPDTQYF
few	TRBD1	TRBJ1-5	14	TRBV27	TGTGCCAGCAGTTTGCGGGACAGTGGTCAGCCCCAGCATTTT	CASSLRDSGQPQHF
NA	NA	TRBJ2-4	13	TRBV7-9	TGTGCCAGCAGCTTCGGCCCCAAAAACATTCAGTACTTC	CASSFGPKNIQYF
NA	NA	TRBJ1-5	14	TRBV19	TGTGCCAGTAGTGTTCGGGACAGCAATCAGCCCCAGCATTTT	CASSVRDSNQPQHF